A selection of T cell receptor beta chains follows, all from one sample in a study of identical twins. Using its own MiXCR run on the 5' RACE reads, TCRdb lists one record per CDR3 protein. The sample has around 1.7 million distinct CDR3 sequences; under 35% are singletons. The sample taken for sequencing was cord blood. The receptors shown here come from a newborn girl in good health. CDR3s include the opening cysteine and the closing phenylalanine or tryptophan. A D gene is named only where the DNA matches it firmly. Expanded clones get a size class; other rows say once, few or many, or leave the size out.

d_gene	v_gene	abundance	j_gene	CDR3aa	CDR3nt
-	TRBV4-1	-	TRBJ1-6	CASRRQRLNSPLHF	TGCGCCAGCAGGCGACAGAGGCTTAATTCACCCCTCCACTTT
TRBD1	TRBV12-3/TRBV12-4	-	TRBJ1-2	CASSFYRLFGQGQANYGYTF	TGTGCCAGCAGTTTTTACAGGCTTTTCGGACAGGGGCAGGCTAACTATGGCTACACCTTC
TRBD2	TRBV20-1	few	TRBJ2-3	CSARSTSGRWTQYF	TGCAGTGCTAGATCGACTAGCGGGAGGTGGACGCAGTATTTT
TRBD1	TRBV11-2	many	TRBJ1-4	CASSWGTGTTTNEKLFF	TGTGCCAGCAGCTGGGGGACAGGGACCACAACTAATGAAAAACTGTTTTTT
TRBD2	TRBV5-1	few	TRBJ2-3	CASSFPQRERPDTQYF	TGCGCCAGCAGCTTTCCCCAGCGGGAGAGGCCAGATACGCAGTATTTT
-	TRBV20-1	few	TRBJ1-6	CSAGGGSPLHF	TGCAGTGCTGGAGGGGGTTCACCCCTCCACTTT
-	TRBV14	few	TRBJ1-2	CASSQDMRVGYTF	TGTGCCAGCAGCCAAGATATGCGGGTTGGCTACACCTTC
-	TRBV20-1	few	TRBJ1-2	CSARDSQYGYTF	TGCAGTGCTAGAGATTCCCAGTATGGCTACACCTTC
-	TRBV11-2	few	TRBJ2-2	CASSFRPPNTGELFF	TGTGCCAGCAGCTTTCGGCCGCCGAACACCGGGGAGCTGTTTTTT
TRBD2	TRBV4-2	-	TRBJ2-7	CASSQIAGGYEQYF	TGTGCCAGCAGCCAAATAGCGGGGGGTTACGAGCAGTACTTC
-	TRBV25-1	-	TRBJ1-2	CASKRGGDGYTF	TGTGCCAGCAAGAGAGGGGGAGATGGCTACACCTTC
-	TRBV5-1	many	TRBJ2-1	CASSAGVNEQFF	TGTGCCAGCAGTGCAGGGGTGAATGAGCAGTTCTTC
-	TRBV7-9	-	TRBJ1-1	CASSFSGKATEAFF	TGTGCCAGCAGCTTTTCTGGTAAAGCGACTGAAGCTTTCTTT
TRBD2	TRBV10-3	few	TRBJ2-7	CAISVGTRAYERYF	TGTGCCATCAGTGTGGGGACTAGGGCCTACGAGCGGTACTTC
-	TRBV14	-	TRBJ2-1	CASSQDHRGLAFF	TGTGCCAGCAGCCAAGATCATCGGGGGTTAGCGTTCTTC
-	TRBV12-3/TRBV12-4	-	TRBJ1-2	CASSSGASYGYTF	TGTGCCAGCAGTTCCGGGGCGAGCTATGGCTACACCTTC
TRBD1	TRBV7-8	-	TRBJ2-5	CASSFGAGQGLYEQYF	TGTGCCAGCAGCTTCGGAGCGGGACAGGGACTATATGAGCAGTACTTC
-	TRBV10-3	-	TRBJ2-5	CAISESPLGTQYF	TGTGCCATCAGTGAGTCCCCTTTAGGGACCCAGTACTTC
-	TRBV6-1	few	TRBJ1-5	CASSESRQYSNQPQHF	TGTGCCAGCAGTGAATCCCGACAGTATAGCAATCAGCCCCAGCATTTT
-	TRBV7-2	-	TRBJ1-6	CASSSKYSSYNSPLHF	TGTGCCAGCAGCTCAAAATACAGCTCCTATAATTCACCCCTCCACTTT
-	TRBV5-5	-	TRBJ2-3	CASSPHGDTQYF	TGTGCCAGCAGCCCCCATGGGGATACGCAGTATTTT
TRBD1	TRBV24-1	-	TRBJ2-7	CATSDFRDRVSYEQYF	TGTGCCACCAGTGATTTCCGGGACAGGGTCTCCTACGAGCAGTACTTC
-	TRBV10-3	few	TRBJ1-2	CAIRDSLQGYTF	TGTGCCATCAGGGACTCCTTACAAGGCTACACCTTC
-	TRBV7-9	-	TRBJ1-2	CASSLAQAYTF	TGTGCCAGCAGCTTAGCGCAGGCCTACACCTTC
-	TRBV25-1	few	TRBJ2-1	CASSDQPLDEQFF	TGTGCCAGCAGTGATCAACCGTTGGATGAGCAGTTCTTC
TRBD2	TRBV5-4	-	TRBJ2-7	CASSLAAGGPSHEQYF	TGTGCCAGCAGCTTGGCGGCGGGGGGGCCTAGTCACGAGCAGTACTTC
-	TRBV14	-	TRBJ2-1	CASSQAAGYIEQFF	TGTGCCAGCAGCCAAGCTGCAGGGTACATTGAGCAGTTCTTC
-	TRBV29-1	few	TRBJ1-2	CSVRWGSNNYGYTF	TGCAGCGTTAGGTGGGGCAGCAACAACTATGGCTACACCTTC
TRBD1	TRBV5-1	-	TRBJ1-6	CASSLTLGPGTVNSPLHF	TGCGCCAGCAGCTTGACTTTGGGACCCGGGACAGTAAATTCACCCCTCCACTTT
-	TRBV11-1	many	TRBJ2-7	CASSLDGTYAYEQYF	TGTGCCAGCAGCTTGGACGGGACTTACGCCTACGAGCAGTACTTC
TRBD2	TRBV29-1	many	TRBJ2-1	CSVGKLGGTSGSYNEQFF	TGCAGCGTTGGGAAATTGGGGGGGACTAGCGGATCCTACAATGAGCAGTTCTTC
-	TRBV20-1	few	TRBJ2-5	CSARTQRPQETQYF	TGCAGTGCTAGAACCCAGCGGCCCCAAGAGACCCAGTACTTC
TRBD1	TRBV5-1	-	TRBJ2-3	CASSSTGTGVNPSTDMQYF	TGCGCCAGCAGCTCGACCGGGACAGGGGTAAACCCTAGCACAGATATGCAGTATTTT
TRBD1	TRBV25-1	-	TRBJ1-4	CASSEWTGGAGEKLFF	TGTGCCAGCAGTGAATGGACAGGGGGCGCGGGAGAAAAACTGTTTTTT
-	TRBV20-1	many	TRBJ2-7	CSASFSYEQYF	TGCAGCGCTAGTTTCTCCTACGAGCAGTACTTC
-	TRBV6-1	few	TRBJ1-1	CASWAHLNTEAFF	TGTGCCAGCTGGGCCCATTTGAACACTGAAGCTTTCTTT
TRBD1	TRBV5-1	-	TRBJ2-7	CASSYVGDSTYEQYF	TGCGCCAGCAGCTACGTAGGGGACAGCACCTACGAGCAGTACTTC
-	TRBV7-9	-	TRBJ1-2	CASSFMGRDGYTF	TGTGCCAGCAGCTTTATGGGGAGGGATGGCTACACCTTC
TRBD1	TRBV5-1	few	TRBJ1-2	CASSFGTGGSYTF	TGCGCCAGCAGCTTCGGGACAGGGGGTAGCTACACCTTC
TRBD2	TRBV7-2	-	TRBJ2-1	CASSPVAGFSYNEQFF	TGTGCCAGCAGCCCCGTAGCGGGGTTCTCCTACAATGAGCAGTTCTTC
TRBD1	TRBV6-1	-	TRBJ2-4	CASSRKLPGQATGAKNIQYF	TGTGCCAGCAGTCGAAAACTGCCGGGACAGGCCACAGGGGCCAAAAACATTCAGTACTTC
-	TRBV6-6	-	TRBJ2-7	CASSYSIAARYEQYF	TGTGCCAGCAGTTACTCGATAGCCGCGCGCTACGAGCAGTACTTC
TRBD2	TRBV6-5	-	TRBJ2-7	CASRTSGRGYEQYF	TGTGCCAGCAGGACTAGCGGGAGAGGCTACGAGCAGTACTTC
-	TRBV4-1	few	TRBJ1-6	CASSQGDIRYSPLHF	TGCGCCAGCAGCCAGGGGGACATTAGATATTCACCCCTCCACTTT
TRBD2	TRBV2	-	TRBJ2-5	CASSELASGGQETQYF	TGTGCCAGCAGTGAACTGGCTAGCGGGGGCCAAGAGACCCAGTACTTC
TRBD1	TRBV29-1	-	TRBJ1-2	CSVNFGQGGYTF	TGCAGCGTCAACTTTGGACAGGGGGGCTACACCTTC
-	TRBV2	few	TRBJ2-7	CASSEALGAYEQYF	TGTGCCAGCAGTGAAGCGTTGGGGGCCTACGAGCAGTACTTC
TRBD2	TRBV6-6	-	TRBJ2-4	CASSYSSGGSAKNIQYF	TGTGCCAGCAGTTACTCGAGCGGGGGATCGGCCAAAAACATTCAGTACTTC
TRBD2	TRBV12-3/TRBV12-4	-	TRBJ2-3	CASSFRRLAGGNTDTQYF	TGTGCCAGCAGTTTTAGACGACTAGCGGGAGGGAATACAGATACGCAGTATTTT
TRBD2	TRBV9	few	TRBJ2-3	CASGNLAGDTQYF	TGTGCCAGCGGGAACTTAGCGGGAGATACGCAGTATTTT
-	TRBV20-1	few	TRBJ2-1	CSARVMIYNEQFF	TGCAGTGCTAGAGTCATGATTTACAATGAGCAGTTCTTC
TRBD2	TRBV12-3/TRBV12-4	-	TRBJ2-1	CASRIPGLAGNEQFF	TGTGCCAGCAGGATACCGGGACTAGCGGGTAATGAGCAGTTCTTC
TRBD1	TRBV9	few	TRBJ1-2	CASSGFRTGGDYGYTF	TGTGCCAGCAGCGGCTTTCGGACAGGGGGGGACTATGGCTACACCTTC
-	TRBV9	-	TRBJ2-4	CASSVGGVANIQYF	TGTGCCAGCAGCGTAGGAGGTGTGGCAAACATTCAGTACTTC
TRBD2	TRBV20-1	few	TRBJ2-7	CSARPPTSAYEQYF	TGCAGTGCTAGGCCCCCTACTAGCGCCTACGAGCAGTACTTC